The TCR beta chain under discussion was sequenced for a study of T cell responses to AZD1222 COVID-19 vaccine (dated by TCRdb to the early 2020s). For the study in its entirety: TCR sequencing covered fewer than 250 trial participants: 200 to 210 given two doses of AZD1222 and 26 given two doses of MenACWY control vaccine. Trial participants were enrolled by age into 18-55, 56-69 and 70-plus year subgroups, with roughly 160, 29 and 62 TCR-sequenced participants respectively. The paper as a whole reports these results and caveats: Conclusions about previously exposed vaccinees were limited because only six or seven AZD1222 recipients were SARS-CoV-2 seropositive at baseline. In the small 56-69-year group, the increase in depth fell short of significance, most likely because of low power. After two AZD1222 doses, spike-specific TCR breadth and depth were significantly higher than at day 0 and than in MenACWY recipients. The vaccine-associated CD4 TCRs covered the entire spike protein, and the dominant responses fell in regions 160-218 and 743-854. Nearly half of unique spike-specific TCRs reportedly recognized epitopes outside regions mutated in the B.1.351 and B.1.1.7 variants. Because no samples from the day 14 peak response were available, repertoires could be characterized only after the peak T cell response. Most participants were white British and females outnumbered males, and the authors suggested that clonal diversity may have been underestimated.

The CDR3 regions of human TCRbeta chains were subjected to immunosequencing. As for the original processing: TCRs in the repertoires were matched against a reference library of SARS-CoV-2-specific TCRs that had been generated with the MIRA antigen-specificity platform. Breadth was defined as the fraction of unique TCRs that were SARS-CoV-2-associated. Depth was defined as the fraction of total T cells that were SARS-CoV-2-associated. Each spike-specific TCR was assigned to its reactive spike region and to a CD4 or CD8 class using the MIRA data. Log10-transformed breadth and depth values were compared by one-way ANOVA with Sidak's multiple comparisons tests. What TCRdb holds here is the immuneACCESS table cut down to in-frame rearrangements. Part of the clones is not present; checked against another copy, under half of the missing clones reflect an unresolved V gene, and the others are unexplained. V and J calls and clone size are as listed in that table; D and trimming were resolved from the DNA. The sample records 90,000 to 150,000 clones, roughly 91% of which are singletons. About 7.4% of the sample rests with the top ten.

The CDR3 starts with the cysteine, ends with the phenylalanine, and has 14 residues. The CDR3 DNA has 42 bases and is translated from base 1. Based on the germline V gene (reference sequence), the CDR1 and CDR2 sequences are PRHDT and FYEKMQ. V was cut back by 5 bases and J by 3 bases, leaving a gap of 14 bases between them. Details on this clone: What this receptor recognizes is not known. Base qualities are not provided; no much larger clone lies one nucleotide away.

Explained via the paper, the time point label denotes: about 28 days (+/-7) after the second vaccine dose. AZD1222 recipients whose second dose came at about 4 weeks and those whose second dose came at about 12 weeks were combined into one group, since spike-specific TCR depth and breadth did not differ between the two schedules. Vaccinee samples were obtained from the UK trials COV001 and COV002, which included a single-blind randomized controlled phase 2/3 trial of AZD1222 (ChAdOx1 nCoV-19) in healthy adults. For TCRbeta chain sequencing, PBMC samples were collected from trial participants at day 0 and at day 28 after the second dose.

This receptor was obtained from an adult who received the AZD1222 COVID-19 vaccine. The sample in question was peripheral blood, obtained 28 days after the second AZD1222 dose. Recombination linked TRBV13 to TRBJ2-7, with TRBD2 as a weak D call on 6 bases. The CDR3 has the sequence CASSEISGNYEQYF. The bases read TGTGCCAGCAGCGAAATTAGCGGAAACTACGAGCAGTACTTC.